This T cell receptor beta chain is drawn from a study of blood T cell repertoires in COVID-19. Overall study context: COVID-19 samples collected from the United States, Italy and Spain covered acute and convalescent phases. T cells, B-cell-depleted T cells, or PBMCs supplied cDNA or gDNA.

Per the original data handling: Quantification of nucleated cells was approximated via reference gene primer amplification. This table comes from immunoSEQ multiplex PCR, and its TCRdb copy is limited to in-frame clones, with some not included. V and J calls plus clone size are reproduced from that table; the DNA served to infer D and trimming. The table lists about 200,000 clones, about 85% of them singletons. The CDR3 is 16 residues long. Trimming stripped 3 bases from V and 3 bases from J, with 17 bases between. Germline assignment: CDR1 SGDLS and CDR2 YYNGEE. What was sequenced was peripheral blood. The rearrangement links TRBV9 to TRBJ2-3, with a weak D call TRBD1 (6 bases). The sequence was collected from an elderly woman with acute or convalescent COVID-19. Here the CDR3 DNA reads TGTGCCAGCAGCGCCCGAGGGGGAGATAGAACAGATACGCAGTATTTT. Residues: CASSARGGDRTDTQYF.